The 20 T cell receptor beta chains listed next were all sequenced from one sample in a study of T-cell reconstitution after alpha-beta-depleted transplantation in children. TCRbeta library construction was performed incorporating unique molecular identifiers. TCRdb re-called the PCR reads with MiXCR, one entry per CDR3 protein. The sample contains some 350,000 distinct CDR3 sequences, under 20% of which appear only once. Sequencing used PBMCs, mostly from graft donor cells, obtained 360 days after TCRalphabeta/CD19-depleted stem cell transplant. The receptor source for this set is a male patient aged 2-10 years who had a stem cell transplant for acute lymphoblastic leukemia, so the T cells may come from the graft donor.

The genes are TRBV2 and TRBJ2-7; no reliable D call. Germline V gives CDR1 SNHLY, CDR2 FYNNEI. The CDR3 extends over 15 amino acids. V was clipped by 2 bases and J by 0 bases, with 11 bases between them. The CDR3 sequence is CASSESTASSYEQYF. CDR3 in DNA: TGTGCCAGCAGTGAAAGTACTGCCAGCTCCTACGAGCAGTACTTC.

The chain is built from TRBV10-1 and TRBJ2-3, with D perhaps given as TRBD1 or TRBD2 (5 bases each). Germline-derived CDR1 and CDR2 are WNHNN and SYGVQD (reference sequence). The length of the CDR3 is 15 residues. Between the trimmed V and J ends, which lost 1 base and 2 bases, there was a span of 10 bases. Written as DNA, the CDR3 is TGCGCCAGCAGTGAGTTGGCAGGGACCACAGATACGCAGTATTTT. Protein sequence: CASSELAGTTDTQYF.

This clonotype was observed many times. J is TRBJ2-1 and V is TRBV29-1; 9 bases are shared with TRBD2. CDR3 size: 15 residues. After removal of 5 bases from V and 2 bases from J, the junction contained 7 bases not matched to a gene. The germline V gene has CDR1 SQVTM and CDR2 ANQGSEA. In DNA, the CDR3 is TGCAGCGTTCCTTGGGGACTAGCCACCTACAATGAGCAGTTCTTC. It codes for CSVPWGLATYNEQFF.

This chain connects TRBV7-9 to TRBJ2-1, with unresolved D. Germline CDR1 is SEHNR and CDR2 is FQNEAQ (reference sequence). The CDR3 has 15 amino acids. Trimming took 1 base from V and 1 from J, leaving 8 bases between them. The CDR3 sequence is CASSLVDRSYNEQFF. The CDR3 coding sequence is TGTGCCAGCAGCTTAGTTGACCGTTCCTACAATGAGCAGTTCTTC. The full variable domain, its missing parts supplied by reference TRBV7-9 and TRBJ2-1, is DTGVSQNPRHKITKRGQNVTFRCDPISEHNRLYWYRQTLGQGPEFLTYFQNEAQLEKSRLLSDRFSAERPKGSFSTLEIQRTEQGDSAMYLCASSLVDRSYNEQFFGPGTRLTVL.

J is TRBJ1-4 and V is TRBV5-4, with 10 positions matching TRBD1. The CDR3 spans 17 residues. The J segment lost 7 bases and the V segment lost 2 bases, leaving 11 bases of the junction unmatched. Germline CDR1 is SGHNT and CDR2 is YYREEE (reference sequence). CDR3 DNA: TGTGCCAGCAGCTTTCGGGTACTGACAGGGGGCTTTGAAAAACTGTTTTTT. Protein sequence: CASSFRVLTGGFEKLFF.

A single count supports this clonotype. In DNA, the CDR3 is TGTGCCAGCAGCCCATCGGGAGGCCCTTTGCGGTTCTTC. It codes for CASSPSGGPLRFF. The gene calls are TRBV7-3 and TRBJ2-1, with 7 nucleotides matching TRBD2. V lost 5 bases to trimming and J lost 15 bases; unmatched junction nucleotides: 13. This CDR3 is 13 amino acids long. Germline CDR1 SGHTA, CDR2 FQGTGA. The full variable domain, in which reference TRBV7-3 and TRBJ2-1 provide the parts outside the CDR3, is GAGVSQTPSNKVTEKGKYVELRCDPISGHTALYWYRQSLGQGPEFLIYFQGTGAADDSGLPNDRFFAVRPEGSVSTLKIQRTERGDSAVYLCASSPSGGPLRFFGPGTRLTVL.

The rearrangement uses TRBV4-1 and TRBJ2-2, with a possible D match to TRBD1 (5 bases). Germline-derived CDR1 and CDR2 are MGHRA and YSYEKL. This CDR3 has 16 amino acids. Trimming took 1 base from V and 1 from J, leaving 10 bases between them. The CDR3 reads CASSQAVRENTGELFF. Here the CDR3 DNA reads TGCGCCAGCAGCCAAGCGGTCAGGGAGAACACCGGGGAGCTGTTTTTT.

This rearrangement joins TRBV20-1 to TRBJ2-5, with D possibly being TRBD2 (6 bases). This CDR3 comprises 13 residues. V gave up 6 bases and J gave up 5 bases, with 16 bases separating them. CDR1 and CDR2 from the germline V gene are DFQATT and SNEGSKA (reference sequence). In nucleotides, the CDR3 is TGCAGTGCATCTCGGAGGGGTCAGGAGACCCAGTACTTC. Protein product: CSASRRGQETQYF.

In its sample, this clonotype was seen a few times. The V gene is TRBV3-1, the J gene TRBJ1-6; 8 bases match TRBD1. The trim removed 4 bases at V and 0 bases at J, leaving 11 bases unmatched. Germline CDR1 and CDR2: LGHDT and YNNKEL (reference sequence). The CDR3 spans 19 residues. The CDR3 loop is CASSLDGTGASSYNSPLHF. The CDR3 DNA sequence: TGTGCCAGCAGCCTAGATGGGACAGGTGCTAGCTCCTATAATTCACCCCTCCACTTT.

In its sample, this clonotype was seen a few times. The chain is built from TRBV5-1 and TRBJ2-1; TRBD1 agrees at 8 bases. CDR3 size: 14 residues. Losses at the gene ends were 2 bases for V and 7 bases for J; bases not matched to a gene: 5. Germline V gives CDR1 SGHRS, CDR2 YFSETQ. The CDR3 sequence: CASSFRQGRNEQFF. The CDR3 region has the DNA TGCGCCAGCAGCTTTCGACAGGGGCGGAATGAGCAGTTCTTC.

This clonotype was observed a handful of times. The gene calls are TRBV5-1 and TRBJ1-2; the match to TRBD1 covers 8 bases. The CDR3 is made up of 15 amino acids. The V gene's germline CDR1 is SGHRS and CDR2 YFSETQ. The ends lost 3 bases at V and 4 bases at J; junction bases unmatched: 8. The CDR3, as DNA: TGCGCCAGCAGCTCCGGGACAGGAGGGGTCTATGGCTACACCTTC. This gives the protein CASSSGTGGVYGYTF.

The V gene is TRBV27, the J gene TRBJ2-2; a possible D gene is TRBD1 (5 bases). Trimming left V 2 bases short and J 3 bases short, with 13 bases between. Germline V gene sequence: CDR1 MNHEY, CDR2 SMNVEV (reference sequence). CDR3 length: 16 amino acids. The CDR3 sequence is CASSLGARGYTGELFF. In DNA, the CDR3 is TGTGCCAGCAGTTTAGGGGCTAGAGGTTACACCGGGGAGCTGTTTTTT.

Ten or more counts support this clonotype. The chain recombines TRBV10-2 with TRBJ2-7; D might be TRBD2 (5 bases). V lost 2 bases to trimming and J lost 2 bases, with 13 bases between them. Per the germline V gene, CDR1 is WSHSY and CDR2 is SAAADI. CDR3 length: 15 amino acids. Written as DNA, the CDR3 is TGCGCCAGCAGTGAGAGAAACGGGAATCCCTACGAGCAGTACTTC. Translating it yields CASSERNGNPYEQYF.

The chain uses TRBV12-3 or TRBV12-4 and TRBJ1-2; D not certain. CDR3 length equals 15 residues. Trimming took 6 bases from V and 8 from J, leaving 22 bases between them. Here the CDR3 DNA reads TGTGCCAGCAGCTTGAGGGTTTCCACAACAACCGGCTACACCTTC. Amino acid sequence: CASSLRVSTTTGYTF.

The chain combines TRBV9 with TRBJ2-7; 7 bases match TRBD1. Germline V gives CDR1 SGDLS, CDR2 YYNGEE. This CDR3 has 15 amino acids. V was clipped by 3 bases and J by 5 bases; unmatched bases: 11. The CDR3 nucleotides read TGTGCCAGCAGCGCCTTGGGGGACAGCAACCACGAGCAGTACTTC. Residues: CASSALGDSNHEQYF.

The chain carries TRBV28 and TRBJ2-7, with unresolved D. CDR3 length: 18 residues. CDR1 and CDR2 from the germline V gene are MDHEN and SYDVKM. V shed 2 bases and J shed 0 bases, with 20 bases lying between them. In DNA, the CDR3 is TGTGCCAGCAGTTTAACCTTCTCGGAAGAACTCCCCTCCTACGAGCAGTACTTC. Encoded protein: CASSLTFSEELPSYEQYF. Combining the CDR3 with reference TRBV28 and TRBJ2-7 gives the whole variable domain DVKVTQSSRYLVKRTGEKVFLECVQDMDHENMFWYRQDPGLGLRLIYFSYDVKMKEKGDIPEGYSVSREKKERFSLILESASTNQTSMYLCASSLTFSEELPSYEQYFGPGTRLTVT.

This clonotype was picked up a small number of times. The chain employs TRBV15 and TRBJ2-3; 7 bases are a match to TRBD1. Germline V gene data show CDR1 as LNHNV and CDR2 as YYDKDF (reference sequence). V lost 3 bases and J lost 2; bases outside the gene matches: 14. The CDR3 loop spans 18 amino acids. As DNA, the CDR3 is TGTGCCACCAGCAGTTTCCTCGACGGGACAGTCCCCACAGATACGCAGTATTTT. It is translated as CATSSFLDGTVPTDTQYF.

This clonotype was detected many times. This chain uses TRBV20-1 with TRBJ2-7; 12 bases fit TRBD2. CDR1 is DFQATT and CDR2 is SNEGSKA in the germline V gene (reference sequence). The CDR3 length is 16 residues. V shed 6 bases, J shed 7 bases, and the junction held 16 bases outside the gene matches. CDR3 bases: TGCAGTGCCAATAGGGGGCGGGCTAGCGGGAGGGAAGAGCAGTACTTC. This codes for CSANRGRASGREEQYF.

This clonotype was seen a few times. The chain links TRBV7-8 to TRBJ1-2; D gene ambiguous. The V gene's germline CDR1 is SGHVS and CDR2 FQNEAQ. V was pared by 3 bases and J by 8 bases, with 13 bases between. This CDR3 spans 13 amino acids. CDR3 DNA: TGTGCCAGCAGCTTTACGGCAGAAAGGGGCTACACCTTC. Encoded protein: CASSFTAERGYTF.

The sample holds many counts of this clonotype. The V gene is TRBV27, the J gene TRBJ2-1, with 10 bases fitting TRBD2. This CDR3 is built from 19 residues. Trimming cost V 0 bases and J 0 bases; bases outside gene matches: 8. CDR1 is MNHEY and CDR2 is SMNVEV in the germline V gene (reference sequence). CDR3 coding DNA: TGTGCCAGCAGTTTATCGAAACTAGCGGGACTCCCCTCCTACAATGAGCAGTTCTTC. Protein: CASSLSKLAGLPSYNEQFF.